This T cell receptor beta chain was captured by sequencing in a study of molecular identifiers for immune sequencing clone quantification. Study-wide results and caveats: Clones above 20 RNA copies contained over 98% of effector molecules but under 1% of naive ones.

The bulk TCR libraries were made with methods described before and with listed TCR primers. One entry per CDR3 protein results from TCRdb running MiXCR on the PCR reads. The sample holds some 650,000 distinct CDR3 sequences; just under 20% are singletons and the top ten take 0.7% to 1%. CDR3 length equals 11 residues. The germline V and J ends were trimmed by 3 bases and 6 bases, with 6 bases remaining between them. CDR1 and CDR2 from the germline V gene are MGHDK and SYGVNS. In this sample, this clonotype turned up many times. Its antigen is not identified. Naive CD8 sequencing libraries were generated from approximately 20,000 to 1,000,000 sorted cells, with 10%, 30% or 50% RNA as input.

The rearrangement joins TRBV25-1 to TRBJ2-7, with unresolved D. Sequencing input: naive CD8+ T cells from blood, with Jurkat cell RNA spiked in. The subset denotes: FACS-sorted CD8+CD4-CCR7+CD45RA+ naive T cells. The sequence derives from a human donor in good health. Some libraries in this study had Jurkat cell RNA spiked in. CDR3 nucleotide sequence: TGTGCCAGCAGTGAGGCCCCCGAGCAGTACTTC. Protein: CASSEAPEQYF.